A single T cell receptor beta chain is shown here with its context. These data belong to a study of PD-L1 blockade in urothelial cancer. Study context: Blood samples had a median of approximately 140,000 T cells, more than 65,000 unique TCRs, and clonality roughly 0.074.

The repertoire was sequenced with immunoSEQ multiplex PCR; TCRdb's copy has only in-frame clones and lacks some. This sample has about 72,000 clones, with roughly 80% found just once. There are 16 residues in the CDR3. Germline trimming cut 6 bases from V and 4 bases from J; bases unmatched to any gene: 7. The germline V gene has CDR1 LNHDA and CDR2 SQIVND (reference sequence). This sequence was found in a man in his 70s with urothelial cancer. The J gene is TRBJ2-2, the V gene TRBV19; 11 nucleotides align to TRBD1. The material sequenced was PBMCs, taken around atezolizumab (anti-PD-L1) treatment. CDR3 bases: TGTGCCAGTAGCACTCGGACAGGGGGCTCCACCGGGGAGCTGTTTTTT. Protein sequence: CASSTRTGGSTGELFF.